This T cell receptor beta chain is from a study of cytomegalovirus exposure and HLA in healthy donors. Study observations and caveats: Later analysis showed TCR association rates varying by HLA locus, highest for DRB1 and lowest for HLA-C. Reports indicated that the classifier achieved high specificity and sensitivity in diagnosing cytomegalovirus status.

The CDR3 extends over 15 amino acids. Per the germline V gene, CDR1 is SGDLS and CDR2 is YYNGEE. The junction had 9 bases not matched to a gene; V was cut back by 4 bases and J by 5 bases. Researchers ran the PCR with 60 Vbeta and 13 Jbeta primers. Method: immunoSEQ multiplex PCR; TCRdb's copy keeps in-frame clones and lacks some. Here the sample spans about 90,000 clones, around 64% being singletons. Worth noting for this clone: The antigen is unknown.

The sequencing sample was made of PBMCs. The sequence derives from a man younger than 40 in good health and CMV-seronegative. The J gene is TRBJ2-5, the V gene TRBV9, with 9 bases matching TRBD1. CDR3 sequence (DNA): TGTGCCAGCAGCCCAGGGGGACAGGGATGGGAGACCCAGTACTTC. Translated: CASSPGGQGWETQYF.